This T cell receptor beta chain was recorded in a study of neoadjuvant anti-PD-1 for oral cavity cancer. Points on this clone: The target antigen is unknown.

Trimming left V 6 bases short and J 5 bases short, with 17 bases between. This CDR3 is built from 14 residues. Germline V lookup: CDR1 WSHSY, CDR2 SAAADI. The repertoire was sequenced with immunoSEQ multiplex PCR; TCRdb's copy has only in-frame clones and lacks some. The table has roughly 7,000 clones, about 78% seen once. Analysis of PBMCs was direct, with no culture step. Overall study results and limits: Pretreatment Treg/Th17 ratio correlated inversely with post-treatment tumor clonality. After neoadjuvant nivolumab, PBMC T cell clonality was significantly higher in non-responders than responders.

The sequence derives from a person between 35 and 79 years old with oral cavity squamous cell carcinoma. The V gene is TRBV10-2, the J gene TRBJ2-7; possible D gene TRBD1, 6 bases. Sequences were derived from PBMCs, sampled before nivolumab (anti-PD-1) treatment. CDR3 residues: CASRITGFANEQYF. The CDR3 DNA sequence: TGCGCCAGCAGAATCACAGGGTTCGCCAACGAGCAGTACTTC.